The 8 T cell receptor beta chains reported below all come from one sample, sequenced in a study of OX40 agonist ivuxolimab in advanced cancers. TCRdb's table, derived via immunoSEQ multiplex PCR, lists solely in-frame clones and lacks some. The sample holds tens of thousands of clones, 85% to 90% seen once. The material was CD4+ or CD8+ T cells sorted from blood, obtained in a trial of the OX40 agonist ivuxolimab. The receptor set was obtained from an adult with an advanced solid tumor such as melanoma, head and neck, liver or kidney cancer.

This sequence joins TRBV10-3 and TRBJ1-1; 7 bases match TRBD1. The V and J ends lost 2 bases and 5 bases, in that order; junction bases with no gene match: 5. CDR1 is ENHRY, CDR2 SYGVKD, per germline. This CDR3 region has 14 residues. The CDR3, as DNA: TGTGCCATCAGTGAGGACAGGGTTTGGACTGAAGCTTTCTTT. Its translation is CAISEDRVWTEAFF.

V is TRBV5-6 and J is TRBJ2-3; 8 bases are a match to TRBD1. The J call is in doubt because the DNA end fits TRBJ1-5 better. This CDR3 is 14 amino acids long. Germline CDR1 is SGHDT and CDR2 is YYEEEE. The CDR3 spells CASSSKTGADTQHF. In DNA form, the CDR3 reads TGTGCCAGCAGCTCAAAGACAGGGGCGGATACGCAGCATTTT.

This clone was counted once. The chain uses TRBV6-1 and TRBJ2-3; 8 bases align to TRBD1. Germline-derived CDR1 and CDR2 are MNHNS and SASEGT. Trimming took 4 bases from V and 1 from J; bases not matched to a gene: 7. This CDR3 is 16 amino acids long. CDR3 sequence reads: CASSARTGYGTDTQYF. The DNA of the CDR3 is TGTGCCAGCAGTGCCCGGACAGGGTATGGCACAGATACGCAGTATTTT.

The gene calls are TRBV15 and TRBJ2-6; D perhaps matches TRBD1 (6 bases). Germline CDR1 is LNHNV and CDR2 is YYDKDF (reference sequence). V was trimmed by 2 bases and J by 3 bases, leaving 8 bases between them. The CDR3 sequence is 15 residues long. Here the CDR3 reads CATSRNRVGANVLTF. The CDR3 DNA sequence: TGTGCCACCAGCAGAAACAGGGTTGGGGCCAACGTCCTGACTTTC.

The DNA of the CDR3 is TGTGCCAGCAGCCTAAGGGACAGGCAGTACTTC. Translating gives CASSLRDRQYF. This chain connects TRBV5-8 to TRBJ2-5; 8 bases are shared with TRBD1. Germline CDR1 SGHTS, CDR2 YDEGEE. The CDR3 sequence is 11 residues long. V was pared by 4 bases and J by 11 bases, with 4 bases of the junction left unmatched.

This clone was observed once. The V and J genes are TRBV5-8 and TRBJ1-2, with no clear D. Between the trimmed V and J ends, which lost 0 bases and 1 base, there was a span of 10 bases. The CDR3 consists of 15 residues. Looked up from germline, CDR1 is SGHTS and CDR2 is YDEGEE. The CDR3 protein is CASSLGPVDNYGYTF. The CDR3 DNA reads TGTGCCAGCAGCTTGGGGCCAGTGGATAACTATGGCTACACCTTC. The whole variable domain, filled in from reference TRBV5-8 and TRBJ1-2, reads EAGVTQSPTHLIKTRGQQATLRCSPISGHTSVYWYQQALGLGLQFLLWYDEGEERNRGNFPPRFSGRQFPNYSSELNVNALELEDSALYLCASSLGPVDNYGYTFGSGTRLTVV.

The V and J genes are TRBV9 and TRBJ1-1, with D possibly TRBD1 on 5 matching bases. This CDR3 spans 14 amino acids. In germline, CDR1 is SGDLS, CDR2 YYNGEE. V lost 0 bases, J lost 7 bases, and 13 bases lay in between. CDR3 loop: CASSVARVGGEAFF. Written as DNA, the CDR3 is TGTGCCAGCAGCGTAGCCAGGGTAGGTGGTGAAGCTTTCTTT.

This chain uses TRBV19 with TRBJ1-4, with D uncertain. The germline V and J ends were trimmed by 5 bases and 7 bases, with 14 bases remaining between them. Germline CDR1 is LNHDA and CDR2 is SQIVND (reference sequence). The CDR3 has 14 residues. Here the CDR3 DNA reads TGTGCCAGTAGTCATTGGAGAGTGGGTGAAAAACTGTTTTTT. Translation gives CASSHWRVGEKLFF.